This record concerns one T cell receptor beta chain sequence. The target antigen is unknown. The repertoire was sequenced with immunoSEQ multiplex PCR; TCRdb's copy has only in-frame clones and lacks some. The sample contains roughly 320,000 clones, approximately 86% of which appear only once. The treatment is: some 20 received Ad26.COV2.S at low or high dose, single or two shots; several received placebo; per-sample allocation not given. At day 63 after the first vaccine or placebo injection, samples were drawn. This Boston cohort included adults aged 18-55 years. This sample is drawn from a study of Ad26.COV2.S vaccination and SARS-CoV-2 variants. Study-level background: The donor belonged to the COV1001 Ad26.COV2.S trial arm. Ad26.COV2.S was injected intramuscularly once or twice, 56 days apart.

This CDR3 spans 16 amino acids. V shed 0 bases and J 7 bases; nucleotides not matched to a gene: 7. The germline V gene encodes CDR1 ENHRY and CDR2 SYGVKD. Study results and caveats: Non-spike TCR breadth was similar in vaccine and placebo recipients.

Sample: peripheral blood, taken in a trial of Ad26.COV2.S vaccine versus placebo. The chain uses TRBV10-3 and TRBJ1-4, with 8 bases matching TRBD1. The TCR was taken from a person between 18 and 65 years old who received the Ad26.COV2.S COVID-19 vaccine or a placebo. The CDR3 region is CAISESKDRGGEKLFF. The CDR3 region has the DNA TGTGCCATCAGTGAGTCCAAAGACAGGGGCGGTGAAAAACTGTTTTTT.